This T cell receptor beta chain was recovered during a study of blood T cell repertoires in COVID-19. The wider study: Samples taken during acute and convalescent COVID-19 were collected in the United States, Italy and Spain.

Each exposed participant met a COVID-19 case in the 2 weeks preceding study entry. V was shortened by 3 bases and J by 4 bases, with 6 bases between the two germline ends. This CDR3 spans 12 amino acids. Assay used: immunoSEQ multiplex PCR; TCRdb lists only in-frame clones, some missing. Of 330,000 or so clones in the sample, 85% to 90% were seen once. The sequence was obtained from a woman in her 30s who had been exposed to COVID-19. The chain recombines TRBV12-3 or TRBV12-4 with TRBJ1-1; D gene unclear. Sequenced material: PBMCs or T cells enriched from blood (not recorded which). The CDR3 loop is CASSLYSTEAFF. The CDR3 region has the DNA TGTGCCAGCAGTTTGTATTCCACTGAAGCTTTCTTT.